This TCR beta chain was obtained from a study of control samples from healthy donors and cancer patients. The repertoire was sequenced with immunoSEQ multiplex PCR; TCRdb's copy has only in-frame clones and lacks some. Here the sample spans around 170,000 clones, around 89% being singletons. V lost 3 bases and J 1 base, leaving 10 bases between the germline ends. Germline assignment: CDR1 SGHTA and CDR2 FQGNSA. The length of the CDR3 is 14 residues. The V and J genes are TRBV7-2 and TRBJ2-7, with D possibly being TRBD1 (6 bases). The source of this sequence is a woman aged 50 to 65 in good health. Sequencing input: blood. The CDR3 DNA is TGTGCCAGCAGCTTGGACAGTACATCCTACGAGCAGTACTTC. Translating gives CASSLDSTSYEQYF.